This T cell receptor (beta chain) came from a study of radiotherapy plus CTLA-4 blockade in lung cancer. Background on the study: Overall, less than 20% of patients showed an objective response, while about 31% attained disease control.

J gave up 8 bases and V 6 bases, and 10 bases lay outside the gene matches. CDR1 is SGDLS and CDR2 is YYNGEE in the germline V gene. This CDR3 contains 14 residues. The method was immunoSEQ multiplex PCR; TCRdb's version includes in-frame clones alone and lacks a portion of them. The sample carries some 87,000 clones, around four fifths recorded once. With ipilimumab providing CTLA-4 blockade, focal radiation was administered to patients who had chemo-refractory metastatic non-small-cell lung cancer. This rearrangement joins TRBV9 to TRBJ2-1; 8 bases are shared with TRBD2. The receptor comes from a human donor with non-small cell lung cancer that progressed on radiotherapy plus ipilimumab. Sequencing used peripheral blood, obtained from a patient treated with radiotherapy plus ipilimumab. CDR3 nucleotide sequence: TGTGCCAGCACCGTTACGGGGGGGCTCGATGAGCAGTTCTTC. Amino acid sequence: CASTVTGGLDEQFF.